Listed below are T cell receptor beta chains from one sample, sequenced in a study of response to subunit inactivated influenza vaccine. Each CDR3 protein is one row after TCRdb ran MiXCR on the RT-PCR reads. The table includes 150,000 to 200,000 distinct CDR3 sequences, about 9% detected once. The specimen was non-naive T cells sorted from PBMCs, collected on the day of vaccination. Source of these receptors: a man aged 50-59 years who received an inactivated influenza vaccine. Each CDR3 is given with its conserved first and last residue. D genes are given only for firm matches. Size is omitted from some rows. Given values are once, few, many or a class for expanded clones.

clone_size,d_call,v_call,j_call,cdr3_nt,cdr3_aa
many,TRBD2,TRBV4-1,TRBJ2-6,TGCGCCAGCAGCCTGCGGGGGGAGATACTGACTTTC,CASSLRGEILTF
many,.,TRBV11-2,TRBJ2-2,TGTGCCAGCAGCTTAGTTGTGGTCACCGGGGAGCTGTTTTTT,CASSLVVVTGELFF
many,TRBD2,TRBV5-5,TRBJ2-2,TGTGCCAGCAGCTTCTCCGGGACTAGCACCGGGGAGCTGTTTTTT,CASSFSGTSTGELFF
few,.,TRBV10-2,TRBJ2-3,TGCGCCAGCAGTGACGGGGTTAGGCAGTATTTT,CASSDGVRQYF
many,TRBD2,TRBV12-3/TRBV12-4,TRBJ2-7,TGTGCCAGCAGAAGGACTAGCGGGAGTCTCGAGCAGTACTTC,CASRRTSGSLEQYF
.,.,TRBV7-2,TRBJ2-7,TGTGCCAGCAGCTTAGCGGGGCAGAGGGTTGACTACGAGCAGTACTTC,CASSLAGQRVDYEQYF
many,TRBD2,TRBV5-1,TRBJ2-2,TGCGCCAGCAGCTTAAGCGGGAGGAACACCGGGGAGCTGTTTTTT,CASSLSGRNTGELFF
many,.,TRBV7-3,TRBJ2-5,TGTGCCAGCAGCTTGACCGGGACTTACCAAGAGACCCAGTACTTC,CASSLTGTYQETQYF
few,TRBD1,TRBV29-1,TRBJ2-7,TGCAGCGTTGAAGATCGGGGTCAGGGGGACGAGCAGTACTTC,CSVEDRGQGDEQYF
.,TRBD2,TRBV5-1,TRBJ2-3,TGCGCCAGCAGCTTGACTAGCGGGAAAACAGATACGCAGTATTTT,CASSLTSGKTDTQYF
.,.,TRBV6-2/TRBV6-3,TRBJ1-1,TGTGCCAGCAGTTACACCGGAAAGACTGAAGCTTTCTTT,CASSYTGKTEAFF
.,.,TRBV5-6,TRBJ1-3,TGTGCCAGCACCGAGACTGGCAACTCTGGAAACACCACATATTTT,CASTETGNSGNTTYF
.,.,TRBV5-6,TRBJ1-1,TGTGCCAGCACCCCCGGGGGCAGGGCGAACACTGAAGCTTTCTTT,CASTPGGRANTEAFF
.,.,TRBV6-2/TRBV6-3,TRBJ1-5,TGTGCCAGCAGTTACTATAGGGGCTTAAGCAATCAGCCCCAGCATTTT,CASSYYRGLSNQPQHF
many,.,TRBV4-1,TRBJ2-7,TGCGCCAGCAGCCACAGGGAAGGATACGAGCAGTACTTC,CASSHREGYEQYF
few,.,TRBV7-2,TRBJ1-2,TGTGCCAGCAGCTTAGCGGGGGCCTATGGCTACACCTTC,CASSLAGAYGYTF
many,.,TRBV4-1,TRBJ1-1,TGCGCCAGCAGCCATTTTCCGGCGGACACTGAAGCTTTCTTT,CASSHFPADTEAFF
.,TRBD1,TRBV20-1,TRBJ2-1,TGCAGTGCTAGTATACAGGGGGCGATGGGATCCTACAATGAGCAGTTCTTC,CSASIQGAMGSYNEQFF
few,TRBD1,TRBV6-1,TRBJ2-3,TGTGCCAGCAGACAGGGGATCGGGTCAGATACGCAGTATTTT,CASRQGIGSDTQYF
few,.,TRBV3-1,TRBJ1-1,TGTGCCAGCAGCCAAGTTTTAGGGGTCACTGAAGCTTTCTTT,CASSQVLGVTEAFF
many,.,TRBV3-1,TRBJ1-2,TGTGCCAGCAGCCAAGGGGCAGGGAACTATGGCTACACCTTC,CASSQGAGNYGYTF
.,TRBD1,TRBV6-2/TRBV6-3,TRBJ2-5,TGTGCCAGCAGATCGGGACAGGGTTTATGGGAGACCCAGTACTTC,CASRSGQGLWETQYF
few,TRBD1,TRBV5-1,TRBJ2-7,TGCGCCAGCAGCCACGGACAGGGAGCCTACGAGCAGTACTTC,CASSHGQGAYEQYF
few,.,TRBV2,TRBJ1-5,TGTGCCAGCAGTGACACGTGGAATCAGCCCCAGCATTTT,CASSDTWNQPQHF
many,TRBD2,TRBV5-1,TRBJ2-3,TGCGCCAGCAGACTAGCGGGAGTGAGAGATACGCAGTATTTT,CASRLAGVRDTQYF
few,.,TRBV14,TRBJ2-7,TGTGCCAGCAGCCAAAGACGGGGTTCCTACGAGCAGTACTTC,CASSQRRGSYEQYF
.,.,TRBV20-1,TRBJ1-4,TGCAGTGCTAGAGACACAAAGAATGAAAAACTGTTTTTT,CSARDTKNEKLFF
.,TRBD1,TRBV6-1,TRBJ1-5,TGTGCCAGCAGTCAACCTCCGGGACAGGGTAGCAATCAGCCCCAGCATTTT,CASSQPPGQGSNQPQHF
.,.,TRBV20-1,TRBJ1-4,TGCAGTGCCCCGATGGTCAAGGAGGCTGAAAAACTGTTTTTT,CSAPMVKEAEKLFF
.,TRBD1,TRBV6-2/TRBV6-3,TRBJ2-4,TGTGCCAGCGCAACAGGGGGGCTAGCCAAAAACATTCAGTACTTC,CASATGGLAKNIQYF
.,.,TRBV20-1,TRBJ1-2,TGCAGTGCTAGCTTTCAGGGACTTAACTATGGCTACACCTTC,CSASFQGLNYGYTF
few,.,TRBV18,TRBJ2-5,TGTGCCAGCTCACCGTCCAGCCAAGAGACCCAGTACTTC,CASSPSSQETQYF
.,TRBD2,TRBV5-1,TRBJ2-7,TGCGCCAGCAGCCCGACTCTAGCGGGAGATACCTACGAGCAGTACTTC,CASSPTLAGDTYEQYF
few,TRBD1,TRBV4-2,TRBJ2-1,TGTGCCAGCAGCCAAGGGACAGGGGGCTACAATGAGCAGTTCTTC,CASSQGTGGYNEQFF
few,.,TRBV6-2/TRBV6-3,TRBJ2-7,TGTGCCAGCAGTACACGACAGGGAGGCGAGCAGTACTTC,CASSTRQGGEQYF
few,.,TRBV6-2/TRBV6-3,TRBJ2-1,TGTGCCAGCAGTGATCCCCCTATGGCCACCAATGAGCAGTTCTTC,CASSDPPMATNEQFF
.,.,TRBV20-1,TRBJ1-5,TGCAGTGCTAGACCGGGAAGAGGGGGTCAGCCCCAGCATTTT,CSARPGRGGQPQHF
many,TRBD2,TRBV7-6,TRBJ2-2,TGTGCCAGCAAAGACGGCCTAGCGGGAGAAAACGGGGAGCTGTTTTTT,CASKDGLAGENGELFF
few,TRBD1,TRBV6-5,TRBJ2-2,TGTGCCAGCAGCTATACTCGACAGGGCGGAGGGGAGCTGTTTTTT,CASSYTRQGGGELFF
few,.,TRBV29-1,TRBJ1-5,TGCAGCGTTGCCCGAGCAGGCGTCGGACAGCCCCAGCATTTT,CSVARAGVGQPQHF
many,.,TRBV28,TRBJ1-5,TGTGCCAGCCGTACCCGGAGAAGAATGGGGGACAATCAGCCCCAGCATTTT,CASRTRRRMGDNQPQHF
.,TRBD1,TRBV7-2,TRBJ2-1,TGTGCCAGCAGCCTCCAGGGGGCGGCAAACAATGAGCAGTTCTTC,CASSLQGAANNEQFF
.,.,TRBV5-4,TRBJ1-1,TGTGCCAGCAGCTCTAGTAGAATGAACACTGAAGCTTTCTTT,CASSSSRMNTEAFF
many,.,TRBV3-1,TRBJ1-1,TGTGCCAGCAGCCCGGAAGCCAGGGGTGAAGCTTTCTTT,CASSPEARGEAFF
.,.,TRBV27,TRBJ1-5,TGTGCCAGCAGTTTTGGGCAGGGCAGTCCCCAGCATTTT,CASSFGQGSPQHF
few,TRBD2,TRBV6-5,TRBJ2-1,TGTGCCAGCAGTTCGACCCCGCTAGCGGGGCTTACCCATGAGCAGTTCTTC,CASSSTPLAGLTHEQFF
many,.,TRBV7-2,TRBJ1-2,TGTGCCAGCAGCTTAGGTTTAGTGAGGGGCAAAGATGGCTACACCTTC,CASSLGLVRGKDGYTF
many,TRBD1,TRBV20-1,TRBJ2-7,TGCAGTGCGAACAACTACGGGACAGGGACCTACGAGCAGTACTTC,CSANNYGTGTYEQYF
.,TRBD2,TRBV7-8,TRBJ2-1,TGTGCCAGCAGCTCACCGGGACTAAGGGTCCATGAGCAGTTCTTC,CASSSPGLRVHEQFF
.,TRBD2,TRBV4-1,TRBJ2-7,TGCGCCAGCAGCCAAGAAGAATTCCCAGCGGGGGACGAGCAGTACTTC,CASSQEEFPAGDEQYF